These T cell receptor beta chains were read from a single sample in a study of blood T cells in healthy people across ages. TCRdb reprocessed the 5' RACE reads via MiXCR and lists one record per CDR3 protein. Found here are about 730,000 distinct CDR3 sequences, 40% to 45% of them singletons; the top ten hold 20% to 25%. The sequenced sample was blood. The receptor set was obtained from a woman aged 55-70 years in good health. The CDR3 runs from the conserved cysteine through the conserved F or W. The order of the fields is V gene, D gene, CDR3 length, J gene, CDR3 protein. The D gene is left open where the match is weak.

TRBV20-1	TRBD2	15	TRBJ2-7	CSARVPRAGVGEQYF
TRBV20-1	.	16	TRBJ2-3	CSARWADPRGTDTQYF
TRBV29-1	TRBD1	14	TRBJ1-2	CSVAPTGTNYGYTF
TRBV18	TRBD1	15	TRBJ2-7	CASSPVRQGSDEQYF
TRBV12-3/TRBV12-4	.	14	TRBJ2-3	CASSSRGSADTQYF
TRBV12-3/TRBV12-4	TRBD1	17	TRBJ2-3	CASSPDLTGLKTDTQYF
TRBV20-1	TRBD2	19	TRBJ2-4	CSARDFSGRALVAKNIQYF
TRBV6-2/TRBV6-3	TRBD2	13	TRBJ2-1	CASRLAGVDEQFF
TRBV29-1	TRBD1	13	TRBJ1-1	CSVEETGGSKAFF
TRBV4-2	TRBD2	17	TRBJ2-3	CASSQDGAGAGADTQYF
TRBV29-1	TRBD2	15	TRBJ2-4	CGVPLKGGSWYEQYF
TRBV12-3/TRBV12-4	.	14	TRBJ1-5	CASSPSTRAQPQHF
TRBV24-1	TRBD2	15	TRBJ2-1	CATSPVAGGYNEQFF
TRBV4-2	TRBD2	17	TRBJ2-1	CASSRKEAGYGYNEQFF
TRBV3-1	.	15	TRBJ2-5	CASSPPDLGVETQYF
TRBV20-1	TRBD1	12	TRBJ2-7	CSGSGQGDEQYF
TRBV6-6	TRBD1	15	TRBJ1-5	CASSLYGTGNQPQHF
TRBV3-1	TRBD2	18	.	CASSRHLAGRRSYNEQYF
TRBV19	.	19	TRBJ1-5	CASSINKGVIGKGNQPQHF
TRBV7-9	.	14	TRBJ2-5	CASSLWGLQETQYF
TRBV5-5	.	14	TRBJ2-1	CASGWVSSYNEQFF
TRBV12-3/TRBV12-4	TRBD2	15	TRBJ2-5	CASSVASGGRETQYF
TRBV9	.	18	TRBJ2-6	CASSGGGTASSGANVLTF
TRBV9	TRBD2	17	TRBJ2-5	CASSVGVLAGVSETQYF
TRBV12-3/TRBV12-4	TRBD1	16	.	CASSLIRDSSYNEQYF
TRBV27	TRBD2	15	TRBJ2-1	CASSSGLAGHNEQFF
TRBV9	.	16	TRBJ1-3	CASSPDSGDSGNTIYF
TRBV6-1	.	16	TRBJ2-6	CASSGGTYSGANVLTF
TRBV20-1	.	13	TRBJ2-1	CSARVASREEQFF
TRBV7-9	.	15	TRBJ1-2	CASSLVLGSIPGYTF
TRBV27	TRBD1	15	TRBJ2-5	CASSVNRDRAETQYF
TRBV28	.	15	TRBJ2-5	CASTPYERSGETQYF
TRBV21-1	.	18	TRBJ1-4	CASSKDKHPPNTNEKLFF
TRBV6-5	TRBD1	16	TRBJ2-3	CASSRTGGWSTDTQYF
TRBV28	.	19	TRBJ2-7	CTSSPVVLATVGRTYEQYF
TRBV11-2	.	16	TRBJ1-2	CASSLVSGRIGYGYTF
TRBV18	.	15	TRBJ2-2	CASSPSGTYTGELFF